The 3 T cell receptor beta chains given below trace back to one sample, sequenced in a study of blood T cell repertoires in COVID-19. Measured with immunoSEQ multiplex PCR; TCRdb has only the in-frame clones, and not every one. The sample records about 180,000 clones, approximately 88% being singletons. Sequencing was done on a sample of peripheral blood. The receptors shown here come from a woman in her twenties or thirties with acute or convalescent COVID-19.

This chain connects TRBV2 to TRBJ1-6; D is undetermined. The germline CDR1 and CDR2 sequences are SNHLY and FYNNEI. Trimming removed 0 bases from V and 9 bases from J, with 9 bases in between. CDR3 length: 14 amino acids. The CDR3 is CASSEALSSSPLHF. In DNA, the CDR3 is TGTGCCAGCAGTGAAGCGTTGTCCTCTTCACCCCTCCACTTT.

The CDR3 coding sequence is TGTGCCAGCAGCTTGGCCTCGCGGGAGGTCTGGGGGACCCAGTACTTC. The encoded protein is CASSLASREVWGTQYF. The J gene is TRBJ2-5, the V gene TRBV5-4, with 8 bases fitting TRBD2. V shed 0 bases, J shed 7 bases, and the junction held 11 bases outside the gene matches. The CDR3 has 16 residues. In germline, CDR1 is SGHNT, CDR2 YYREEE (reference sequence).

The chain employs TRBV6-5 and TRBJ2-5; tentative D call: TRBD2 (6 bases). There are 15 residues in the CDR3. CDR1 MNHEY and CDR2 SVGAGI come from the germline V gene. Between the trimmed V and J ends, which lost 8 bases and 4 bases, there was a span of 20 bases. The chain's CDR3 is CASGLFGGDGETQYF. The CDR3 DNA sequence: TGTGCCAGCGGATTATTTGGCGGGGACGGAGAGACCCAGTACTTC.